This T cell receptor (beta chain) emerged from a study of blood T cell repertoires in COVID-19. Overall study: Samples of COVID-19 (acute and convalescent) were obtained from the United States, Italy and Spain. In each case, the material was cDNA or gDNA derived from T cells, B-cell-depleted T cells, or PBMCs.

Profiled with immunoSEQ multiplex PCR; TCRdb holds only in-frame clones, not every one. The top ten clones hold 5% to 6% of a sample with about 140,000 clones, less than 90% of them seen once. Participant ages covered roughly 18 to 89 years across about two dozen US areas. Germline assignment: CDR1 SGHDN and CDR2 FVKESK. With 4 bases removed from V and 3 bases from J, the gap between germline ends came to 9 bases. The CDR3 has 13 residues. Sequencing was done on a sample of PBMCs or T cells enriched from blood (not recorded which). The source is a man in his forties or fifties with acute COVID-19. The chain links TRBV14 to TRBJ1-2; no firm D call. CDR3 coding DNA: TGTGCCAGCAGCCTCGACGGGTACTATGGCTACACCTTC. Protein: CASSLDGYYGYTF.